Below, one T cell receptor (beta chain) is given with its context. The source of the sample is a study of blood T cell repertoires in COVID-19. Assay: immunoSEQ multiplex PCR; the TCRdb copy retains only in-frame clones and omits some. The table lists 100,000 to 150,000 clones, around 81% of them singletons. Trimming removed 10 bases from V and 3 bases from J; junction bases left unmatched: 9. The CDR3 runs 14 residues. The chain has TRBV23-1 and TRBJ2-4, with TRBD1 matching 7 bases. TRBV23-1 is marked as an open reading frame, function uncertain. This clonotype originated in a woman aged 45-65 years with acute or convalescent COVID-19. The sample consisted of peripheral blood. The CDR3 loop reads CAILIRDSKNIQYF. The CDR3 nucleotides are TGCGCCATCTTGATCCGGGACAGCAAAAACATTCAGTACTTC.